This section outlines one T cell receptor (beta chain) sequence together with its context. Its specificity is unknown. This clone may be a read error of a much larger clone one base away. The sample is drawn from a study of read filtering for tumor transcriptome and immune sequencing. At the level of the study: Transcriptome libraries were built from DNase-treated RNA.

This CDR3 region has 18 residues. Looked up from germline, CDR1 is SGHVS and CDR2 is FQNEAQ. The library was built from 400 to 500 ng RNA with molecular barcoded adaptors for alpha/delta and beta/gamma chains. TCRdb itself ran the reads through MiXCR, one entry per CDR3 protein. Of over 90,000 distinct CDR3 sequences listed, 20% to 25% are singletons. Overall study findings and caveats: Single-read clonotypes: roughly 80% of IR-seq clonotypes (roughly 3.2% of reads), more than 70% of RNA-seq clonotypes (roughly 49% of reads).

The gene calls are TRBV7-8 and TRBJ2-7; TRBD1 matches at 7 bases. The receptor was isolated from a donor at least 40 years old with multiple myeloma. The material sequenced was a population of CD138-negative cells sorted from bone marrow. The chain's CDR3 is CVSSGTGTVNEIIHEQYF. Written as DNA, the CDR3 is TGTGTCAGCAGTGGGACCGGGACAGTGAATGAAATTATCCACGAGCAGTACTTC.